This is a list of T cell receptor beta chains from one sample in a study of shared T cell receptors in the human thymus. The table came from immunoSEQ multiplex PCR; TCRdb's copy has only in-frame clones and leaves some out. This table has hundreds of thousands of clones, around 89% appearing once. The same data also went into a second study, on human thymus T cells.

The sequenced material came from thymocytes. The receptors were gathered from a boy in the first two years of life with a congenital heart defect. The CDR3 runs from the conserved cysteine through the conserved F or W. A D gene is named only where the DNA matches it firmly. For some rows the clone size is stated as once, few or many, or as a class when expanded; others skip it.

clone_size: once; v_call: TRBV18; d_call: TRBD1; j_call: TRBJ2-5; cdr3_aa: CASSVRDRSRNETQYF; cdr3_nt: TGTGCCAGCTCAGTCCGGGACAGGTCAAGAAACGAGACCCAGTACTTC
clone_size: NA; v_call: TRBV18; d_call: TRBD2; j_call: TRBJ2-7; cdr3_aa: CASTRLAGAHSTYEQYF; cdr3_nt: TGTGCCAGCACTAGACTAGCGGGAGCCCACTCAACCTACGAGCAGTACTTC
clone_size: NA; v_call: TRBV6-4; d_call: TRBD2; j_call: TRBJ2-7; cdr3_aa: CASSAQAGVYEQYF; cdr3_nt: TGTGCCAGCAGTGCCCAAGCGGGAGTGTACGAGCAGTACTTC
clone_size: NA; v_call: TRBV7-3; d_call: TRBD2; j_call: TRBJ2-3; cdr3_aa: CASSWRTSGRGTDTQYF; cdr3_nt: TGTGCCAGCAGCTGGAGGACTAGCGGGAGGGGCACAGATACGCAGTATTTT
clone_size: NA; v_call: TRBV4-3; d_call: NA; j_call: TRBJ2-6; cdr3_aa: CASSRTAGVRENGANVLTF; cdr3_nt: TGCGCCAGCAGCCGGACAGCAGGGGTCAGGGAAAATGGGGCCAACGTCCTGACTTTC
clone_size: NA; v_call: TRBV4-3; d_call: TRBD1; j_call: TRBJ1-1; cdr3_aa: CASSQAGGDRAIKNTEAFF; cdr3_nt: TGCGCCAGCAGCCAAGCCGGCGGGGACAGGGCGATAAAGAACACTGAAGCTTTCTTT
clone_size: few; v_call: TRBV28; d_call: NA; j_call: TRBJ2-1; cdr3_aa: CASISAGRYNEQFF; cdr3_nt: TGTGCCAGCATCTCGGCCGGGAGATACAATGAGCAGTTCTTC
clone_size: NA; v_call: TRBV7-8; d_call: NA; j_call: TRBJ2-1; cdr3_aa: CASSLGFWQGVYNEQFF; cdr3_nt: TGTGCCAGCAGCTTAGGATTCTGGCAGGGTGTGTACAATGAGCAGTTCTTC
clone_size: NA; v_call: TRBV14; d_call: NA; j_call: TRBJ2-3; cdr3_aa: CASSHAGRASTDTQYF; cdr3_nt: TGTGCCAGCAGCCACGCCGGGCGGGCGAGCACAGATACGCAGTATTTT
clone_size: NA; v_call: TRBV9; d_call: TRBD2; j_call: TRBJ2-2; cdr3_aa: CASSPGTSGTGELFF; cdr3_nt: TGTGCCAGCAGCCCCGGGACTAGCGGGACCGGGGAGCTGTTTTTT
clone_size: NA; v_call: TRBV14; d_call: NA; j_call: TRBJ2-7; cdr3_aa: CASPPGGGRRDYEQYF; cdr3_nt: TGTGCCAGCCCTCCTGGGGGCGGGAGAAGGGACTACGAGCAGTACTTC